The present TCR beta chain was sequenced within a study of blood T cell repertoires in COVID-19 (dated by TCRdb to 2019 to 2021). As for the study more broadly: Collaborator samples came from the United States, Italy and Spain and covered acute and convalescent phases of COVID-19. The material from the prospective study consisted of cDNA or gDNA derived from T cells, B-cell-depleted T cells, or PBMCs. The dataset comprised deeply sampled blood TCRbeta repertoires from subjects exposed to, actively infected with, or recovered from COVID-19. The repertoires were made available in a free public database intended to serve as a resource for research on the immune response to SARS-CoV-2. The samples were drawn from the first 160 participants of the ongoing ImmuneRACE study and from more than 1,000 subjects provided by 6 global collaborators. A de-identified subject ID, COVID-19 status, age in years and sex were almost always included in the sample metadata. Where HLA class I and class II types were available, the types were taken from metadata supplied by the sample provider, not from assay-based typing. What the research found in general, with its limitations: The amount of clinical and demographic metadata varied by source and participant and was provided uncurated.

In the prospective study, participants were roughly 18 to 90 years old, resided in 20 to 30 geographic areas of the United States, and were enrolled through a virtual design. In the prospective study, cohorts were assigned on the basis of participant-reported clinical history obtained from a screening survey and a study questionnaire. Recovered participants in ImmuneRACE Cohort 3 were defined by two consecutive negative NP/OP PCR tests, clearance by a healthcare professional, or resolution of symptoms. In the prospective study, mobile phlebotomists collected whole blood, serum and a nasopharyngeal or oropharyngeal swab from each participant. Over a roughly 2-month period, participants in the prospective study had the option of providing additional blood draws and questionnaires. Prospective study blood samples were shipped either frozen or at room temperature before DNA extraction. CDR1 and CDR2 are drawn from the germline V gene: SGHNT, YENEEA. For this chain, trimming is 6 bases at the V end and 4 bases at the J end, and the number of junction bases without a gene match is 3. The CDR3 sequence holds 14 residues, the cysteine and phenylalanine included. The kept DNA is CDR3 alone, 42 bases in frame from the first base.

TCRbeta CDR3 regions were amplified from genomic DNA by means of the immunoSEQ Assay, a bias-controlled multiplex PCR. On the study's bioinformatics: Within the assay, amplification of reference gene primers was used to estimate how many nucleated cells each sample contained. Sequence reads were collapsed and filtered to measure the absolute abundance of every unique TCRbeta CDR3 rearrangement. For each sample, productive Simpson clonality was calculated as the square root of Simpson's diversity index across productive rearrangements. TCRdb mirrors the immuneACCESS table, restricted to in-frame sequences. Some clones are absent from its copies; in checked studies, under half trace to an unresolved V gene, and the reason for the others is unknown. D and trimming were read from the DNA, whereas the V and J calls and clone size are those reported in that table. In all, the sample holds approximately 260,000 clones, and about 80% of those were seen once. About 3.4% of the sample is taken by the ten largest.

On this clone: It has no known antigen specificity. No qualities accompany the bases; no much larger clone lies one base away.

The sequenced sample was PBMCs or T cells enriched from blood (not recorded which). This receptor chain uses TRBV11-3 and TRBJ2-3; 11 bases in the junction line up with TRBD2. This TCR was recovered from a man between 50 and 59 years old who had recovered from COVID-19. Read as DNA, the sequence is TGTGCCAGCAGTCGACTAGCGGGATCAGATACGCAGTATTTT. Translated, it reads CASSRLAGSDTQYF.